Sequencing of this TCR beta chain was carried out in a study of cytomegalovirus exposure and HLA in healthy donors. General study findings and limits: Both high specificity and high sensitivity reportedly marked the classifier's diagnosis of cytomegalovirus status. The listing of 150 to 200 TCR beta chains classed them as cytomegalovirus-associated.

With 0 bases clipped from V and 7 bases from J, the junction kept 7 bases outside the gene matches. Germline loops: CDR1 GTSNPN, CDR2 SVGIG (reference sequence). The length of the CDR3 is 14 residues. There are a few counts of this clone. Its target is unknown. The PCR contained 60 Vbeta and 13 Jbeta primers. Sequencing was performed with immunoSEQ multiplex PCR; in TCRdb, only in-frame clones are kept and a portion is missing. The sample has under 200,000 clones; roughly 85% are singletons. The sequencing sample was made of PBMCs. The chain links TRBV30 to TRBJ1-1; 8 positions agree with TRBD1. This TCR came from a man aged 40-55 years in good health and CMV-seronegative. CDR3 nucleotide sequence: TGTGCCTGGAGTGTACAGGGGGGGTATGGTGAAGCTTTCTTT. Its protein is CAWSVQGGYGEAFF.